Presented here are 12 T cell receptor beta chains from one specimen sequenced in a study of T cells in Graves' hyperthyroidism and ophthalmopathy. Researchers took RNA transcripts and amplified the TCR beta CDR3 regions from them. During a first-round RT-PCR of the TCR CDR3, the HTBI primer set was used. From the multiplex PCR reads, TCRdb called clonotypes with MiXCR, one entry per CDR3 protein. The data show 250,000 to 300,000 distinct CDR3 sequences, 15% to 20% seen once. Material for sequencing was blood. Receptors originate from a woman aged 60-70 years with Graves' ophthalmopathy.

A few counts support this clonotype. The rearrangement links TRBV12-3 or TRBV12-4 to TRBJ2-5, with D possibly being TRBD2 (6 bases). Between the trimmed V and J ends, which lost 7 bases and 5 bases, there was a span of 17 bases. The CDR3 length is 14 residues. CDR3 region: CASIRSSGGETQYF. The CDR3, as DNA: TGTGCCAGCATCCGTAGTAGCGGAGGGGAGACCCAGTACTTC.

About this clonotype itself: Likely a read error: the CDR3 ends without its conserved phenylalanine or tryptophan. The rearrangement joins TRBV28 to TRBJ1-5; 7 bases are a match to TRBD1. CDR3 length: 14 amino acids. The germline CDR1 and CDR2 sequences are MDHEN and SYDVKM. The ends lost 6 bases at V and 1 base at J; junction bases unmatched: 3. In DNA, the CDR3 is TGTGCCAGCAGCCGGGGACAGAGCAATCAGCCCCAGCATCTT. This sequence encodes CASSRGQSNQPQHL.

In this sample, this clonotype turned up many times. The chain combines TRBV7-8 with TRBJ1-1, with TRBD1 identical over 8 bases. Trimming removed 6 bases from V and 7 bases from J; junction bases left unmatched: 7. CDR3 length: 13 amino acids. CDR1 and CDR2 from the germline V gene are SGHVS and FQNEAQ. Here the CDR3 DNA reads TGTGCCAGCAGTTATCAGGGGGCCATTGAAGCTTTCTTT. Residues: CASSYQGAIEAFF.

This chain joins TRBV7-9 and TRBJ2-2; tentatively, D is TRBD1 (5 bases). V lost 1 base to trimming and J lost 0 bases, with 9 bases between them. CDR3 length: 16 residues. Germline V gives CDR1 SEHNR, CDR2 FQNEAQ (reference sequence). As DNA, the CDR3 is TGTGCCAGCAGCTTAGGAACAGGAACGAACACCGGGGAGCTGTTTTTT. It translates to CASSLGTGTNTGELFF. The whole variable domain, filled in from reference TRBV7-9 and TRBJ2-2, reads DTGVSQNPRHKITKRGQNVTFRCDPISEHNRLYWYRQTLGQGPEFLTYFQNEAQLEKSRLLSDRFSAERPKGSFSTLEIQRTEQGDSAMYLCASSLGTGTNTGELFFGEGSRLTVL.

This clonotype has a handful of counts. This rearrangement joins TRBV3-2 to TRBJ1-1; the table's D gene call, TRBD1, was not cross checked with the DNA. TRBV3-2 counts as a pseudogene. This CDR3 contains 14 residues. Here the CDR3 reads CASARQDLNTEAFF. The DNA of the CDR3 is TGTGCCAGCGCCCGACAGGACCTGAACACTGAAGCTTTCTTT.

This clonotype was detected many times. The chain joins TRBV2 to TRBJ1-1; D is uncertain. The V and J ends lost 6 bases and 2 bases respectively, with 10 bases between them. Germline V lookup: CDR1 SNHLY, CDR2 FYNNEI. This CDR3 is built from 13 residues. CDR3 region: CASSADRNTEAFF. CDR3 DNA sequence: TGTGCCAGCAGCGCCGACCGCAACACTGAAGCTTTCTTT. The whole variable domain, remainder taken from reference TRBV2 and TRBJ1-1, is EPEVTQTPSHQVTQMGQEVILRCVPISNHLYFYWYRQILGQKVEFLVSFYNNEISEKSEIFDDQFSVERPDGSNFTLKIRSTKLEDSAMYFCASSADRNTEAFFGQGTRLTVV.

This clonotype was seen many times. The CDR3 spells CSVVSSGNTIYF. The DNA for the CDR3 is TGCAGCGTTGTCTCTTCCGGAAACACCATATATTTT. This chain links TRBV29-1 with TRBJ1-3; D gene unclear. V lost 4 bases and J 4 bases, leaving 8 bases between the germline ends. This CDR3 has 12 amino acids. From germline, CDR1 is SQVTM and CDR2 ANQGSEA.

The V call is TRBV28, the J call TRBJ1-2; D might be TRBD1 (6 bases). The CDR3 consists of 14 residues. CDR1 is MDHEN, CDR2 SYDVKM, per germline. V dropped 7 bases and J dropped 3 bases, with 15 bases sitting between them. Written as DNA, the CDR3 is TGTGCCAGCAATCCCCCGGGGGCCGACTATGGCTACACCTTC. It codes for CASNPPGADYGYTF.

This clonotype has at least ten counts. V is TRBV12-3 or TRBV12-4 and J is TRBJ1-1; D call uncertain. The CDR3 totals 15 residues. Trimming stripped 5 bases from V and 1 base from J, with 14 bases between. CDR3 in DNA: TGTGCCAGCAGTCACCGTCGGATGGGGAACACTGAAGCTTTCTTT. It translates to CASSHRRMGNTEAFF.

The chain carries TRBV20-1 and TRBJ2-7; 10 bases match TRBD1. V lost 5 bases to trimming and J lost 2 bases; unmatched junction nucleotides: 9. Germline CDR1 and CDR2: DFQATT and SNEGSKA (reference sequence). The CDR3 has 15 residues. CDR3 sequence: CSAGPGQGGAYEQYF. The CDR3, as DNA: TGCAGTGCTGGCCCAGGACAGGGGGGGGCCTACGAGCAGTACTTC.

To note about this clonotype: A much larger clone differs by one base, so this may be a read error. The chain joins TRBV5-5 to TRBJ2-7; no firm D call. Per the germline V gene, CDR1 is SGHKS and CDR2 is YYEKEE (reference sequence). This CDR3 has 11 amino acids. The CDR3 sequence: CANSLLGEQYF. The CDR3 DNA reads TGTGCCAACAGCTTATTGGGGGAGCAGTACTTC. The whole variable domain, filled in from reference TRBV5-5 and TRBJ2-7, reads DAGVTQSPTHLIKTRGQQVTLRCSPISGHKSVSWYQQVLGQGPQFIFQYYEKEERGRGNFPDRFSARQFPNYSSELNVNALLLGDSALYLCANSLLGEQYFGPGTRLTVT.

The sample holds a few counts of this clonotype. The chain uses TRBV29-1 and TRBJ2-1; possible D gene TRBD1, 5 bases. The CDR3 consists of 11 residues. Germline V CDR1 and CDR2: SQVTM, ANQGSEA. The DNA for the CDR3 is TGCACCGGCAGGGACTACAATGAGCAGTTCTTC. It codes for CTGRDYNEQFF.